This TCR beta chain was documented in a study of T cells expressing NK-cell markers. Study at large: HCMV seropositivity marked most of the eight sequenced donors; one was seronegative.

Synthesis of TCR beta cDNA relied on 5'RACE template switching carrying UMIs. TCRdb reanalyzed the 5' RACE reads, giving one entry per CDR3 protein sequence and no DNA. The record lists 450,000 to 600,000 distinct CDR3 sequences, of which the ten most abundant hold approximately 3.6%. Study-wide points: A few of the donors also had these clonotypes leading their CD3+CD56-NKG2C+ fraction.

About this clonotype: Its antigen is unknown.

Sequenced input: blood T cells: a sorted CD56 or NKG2C T cell subset, CD4+ or CD8+ T cells, or bulk PBMC T cells (not recorded which). The TCR was taken from a man between 18 and 35 years old in good health.

CDR3 sequence: CSAGDGQGGETQYF. The J gene is TRBJ2-5, the V gene TRBV20-1; the D gene TCRdb calls, TRBD1, cannot be checked with no DNA. CDR3 length: 14 residues. Germline V lookup: CDR1 DFQATT, CDR2 SNEGSKA (reference sequence).